This T cell receptor beta chain was identified in a study of blood T cell repertoires in COVID-19. Study context: The study drew acute and convalescent COVID-19 samples from the United States, Italy and Spain. T cells, B-cell-depleted T cells, or PBMCs provided the cDNA or gDNA that served as material.

Germline CDR1 MNHEY, CDR2 SVGAGI. V shed 6 bases, J shed 7 bases, and the junction held 8 bases outside the gene matches. The CDR3 length is 14 residues. Method: immunoSEQ multiplex PCR; TCRdb's copy keeps in-frame clones and lacks some. The data hold 170,000 or so clones, with 65% to 90% observed a single time. The sequencing sample was made of peripheral blood. The chain recombines TRBV6-5 with TRBJ1-5, with 8 bases that match TRBD1. The TCR originated in a man aged 50 to 59 with active or convalescent COVID-19. This chain's CDR3 is CASSLGQGGQPQHF. Written as DNA, the CDR3 is TGTGCCAGCAGCCTCGGACAGGGTGGACAGCCCCAGCATTTT.